A selection of T cell receptor beta chains follows, all from one sample in a study of blood T cell repertoires in COVID-19. The method was immunoSEQ multiplex PCR; TCRdb's version includes in-frame clones alone and lacks a portion of them. Here the sample spans some 150,000 clones, about 90% being singletons. The sequencing sample was made of peripheral blood. The origin of the receptors is a man aged 50 to 59 who had recovered from COVID-19. Each CDR3 is given with its conserved first and last residue. The order of the fields is J gene, D gene, V gene, CDR3 length, clone size, CDR3 DNA, CDR3 protein. The D gene is left open where the match is weak. Clone size, where shown, is once, few, many, or a class for clones that have expanded.

J: TRBJ2-1; D: TRBD2; V: TRBV29-1; length: 13; size: few; DNA: TGCAGCGTTGAGCGGGGGGGGTACAATGAGCAGTTCTTC; CDR3: CSVERGGYNEQFF
J: TRBJ1-2; D: TRBD1; V: TRBV29-1; length: 12; size: NA; DNA: TGCAGCGGGGGACAGGAAAAGAGTGGCTACACCTTC; CDR3: CSGGQEKSGYTF
J: TRBJ1-1; D: NA; V: TRBV11-2; length: 16; size: NA; DNA: TGTGCCAGCAGCTTAGAGTTTGGCTCCCGGAACACTGAAGCTTTCTTT; CDR3: CASSLEFGSRNTEAFF
J: TRBJ1-2; D: TRBD1; V: TRBV6-2/TRBV6-3; length: 14; size: NA; DNA: TGTGCCAGCAGTAATCCGGGACAGGAGTATGGCTACACCTTC; CDR3: CASSNPGQEYGYTF
J: TRBJ2-5; D: NA; V: TRBV10-1; length: 13; size: NA; DNA: TGCGCCAGCAGTGCGAACAGAAAAGAGACCCAGTACTTC; CDR3: CASSANRKETQYF
J: TRBJ2-7; D: TRBD1; V: TRBV29-1; length: 13; size: NA; DNA: TGCAGCGTCTCCGGGACAGGCGAGTACGAGCAGTACTTC; CDR3: CSVSGTGEYEQYF
J: TRBJ1-2; D: NA; V: TRBV5-5; length: 12; size: NA; DNA: TGTGCCAGCAGCTCCTCAAGTACAGGGCTCACCTTC; CDR3: CASSSSSTGLTF
J: TRBJ2-3; D: TRBD2; V: TRBV19; length: 18; size: NA; DNA: TGTGCCAGTTCCCTCCGGGGACTAGCGGGGGGCAACACAGATACGCAGTATTTT; CDR3: CASSLRGLAGGNTDTQYF
J: TRBJ2-7; D: TRBD1; V: TRBV5-4; length: 16; size: NA; DNA: TGTGCCAGCAGCTTGGAATTTGGGACAGGGGCCTACGAGCAGTACTTC; CDR3: CASSLEFGTGAYEQYF
J: TRBJ2-7; D: NA; V: TRBV6-2/TRBV6-3; length: 14; size: once; DNA: TGTGCCAGCAGTTACTCGTCAGGCGCGTACGAGCAGTACTTC; CDR3: CASSYSSGAYEQYF